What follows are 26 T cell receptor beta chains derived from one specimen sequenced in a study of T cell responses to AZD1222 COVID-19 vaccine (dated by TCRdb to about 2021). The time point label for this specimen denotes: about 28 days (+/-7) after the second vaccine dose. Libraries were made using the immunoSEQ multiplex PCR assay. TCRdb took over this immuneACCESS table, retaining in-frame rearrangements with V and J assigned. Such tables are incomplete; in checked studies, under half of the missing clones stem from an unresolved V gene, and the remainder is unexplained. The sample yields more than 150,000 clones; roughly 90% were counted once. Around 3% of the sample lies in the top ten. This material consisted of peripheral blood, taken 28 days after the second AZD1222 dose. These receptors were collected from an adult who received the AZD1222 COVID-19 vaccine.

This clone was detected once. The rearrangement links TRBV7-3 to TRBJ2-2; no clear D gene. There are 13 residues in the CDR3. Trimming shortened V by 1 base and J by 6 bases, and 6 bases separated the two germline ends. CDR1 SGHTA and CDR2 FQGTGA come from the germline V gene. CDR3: CASSLIVPGELFF. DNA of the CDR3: TGTGCCAGCAGCTTAATAGTCCCCGGGGAGCTGTTTTTT. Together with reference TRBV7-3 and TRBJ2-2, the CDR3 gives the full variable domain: GAGVSQTPSNKVTEKGKYVELRCDPISGHTALYWYRQSLGQGPEFLIYFQGTGAADDSGLPNDRFFAVRPEGSVSTLKIQRTERGDSAVYLCASSLIVPGELFFGEGSRLTVL.

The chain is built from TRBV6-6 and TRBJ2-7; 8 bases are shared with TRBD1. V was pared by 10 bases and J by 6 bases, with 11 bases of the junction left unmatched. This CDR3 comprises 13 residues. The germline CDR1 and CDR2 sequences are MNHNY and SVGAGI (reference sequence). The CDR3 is CAIKTRGLPEQYF. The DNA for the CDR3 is TGTGCCATCAAAACCAGGGGGCTCCCCGAGCAGTACTTC.

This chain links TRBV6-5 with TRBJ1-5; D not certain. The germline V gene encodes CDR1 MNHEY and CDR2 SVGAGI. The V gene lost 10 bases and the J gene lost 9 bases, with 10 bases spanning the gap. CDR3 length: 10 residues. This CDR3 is CATSRGPQHF. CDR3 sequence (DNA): TGTGCCACCTCCAGAGGGCCCCAGCATTTT.

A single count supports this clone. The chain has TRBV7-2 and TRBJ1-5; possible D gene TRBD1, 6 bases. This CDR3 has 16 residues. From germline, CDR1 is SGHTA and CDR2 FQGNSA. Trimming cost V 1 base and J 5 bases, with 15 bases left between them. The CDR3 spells CASSLEQGRAHQPQHF. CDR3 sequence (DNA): TGTGCCAGCAGCTTAGAACAGGGCAGGGCACATCAGCCCCAGCATTTT.

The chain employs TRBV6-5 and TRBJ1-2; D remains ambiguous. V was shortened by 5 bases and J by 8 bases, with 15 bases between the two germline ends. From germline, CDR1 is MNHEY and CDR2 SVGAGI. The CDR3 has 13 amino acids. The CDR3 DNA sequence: TGTGCCAGCAGTCCTCCCAGCAACACCGGCTACACCTTC. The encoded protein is CASSPPSNTGYTF.

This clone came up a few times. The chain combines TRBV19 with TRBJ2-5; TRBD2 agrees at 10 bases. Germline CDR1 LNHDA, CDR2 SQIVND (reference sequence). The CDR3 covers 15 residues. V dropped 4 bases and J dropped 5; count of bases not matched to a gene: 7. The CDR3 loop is CASSTQREGWETQYF. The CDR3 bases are TGTGCCAGTAGTACGCAGCGGGAGGGCTGGGAGACCCAGTACTTC. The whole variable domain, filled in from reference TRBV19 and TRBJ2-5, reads DGGITQSPKYLFRKEGQNVTLSCEQNLNHDAMYWYRQDPGQGLRLIYYSQIVNDFQKGDIAEGYSVSREKKESFPLTVTSAQKNPTAFYLCASSTQREGWETQYFGPGTRLLVL.

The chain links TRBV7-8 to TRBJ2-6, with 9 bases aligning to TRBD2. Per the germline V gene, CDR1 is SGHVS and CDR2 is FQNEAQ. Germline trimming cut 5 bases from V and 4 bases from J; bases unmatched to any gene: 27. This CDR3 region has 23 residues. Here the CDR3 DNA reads TGTGCCAGCAGCCTACCGGGACAGACGAAAGCGGGAGGACCCACGGGAGGGGCCAACGTCCTGACTTTC. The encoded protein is CASSLPGQTKAGGPTGGANVLTF.

The CDR3 DNA sequence: TGCGCCAGCAGTACACTAGCGCTATACGTAGAGACCCAGTACTTC. This translates into CASSTLALYVETQYF. The chain recombines TRBV4-1 with TRBJ2-5; TRBD2 aligns across 7 bases. J gave up 4 bases and V 6 bases, and 11 bases lay outside the gene matches. The CDR3 consists of 15 residues. Looked up from germline, CDR1 is MGHRA and CDR2 is YSYEKL.

CDR3 nucleotides: TGTGCCTGCAGGAATCAGCCCCAGCATTTT. Amino acid sequence: CACRNQPQHF. V gene TRBV30 combines with J gene TRBJ1-5, with D uncertain. The CDR3 is 10 residues long. Trimming shortened V by 6 bases and J by 4 bases, and 4 bases separated the two germline ends. Germline values: CDR1 GTSNPN, CDR2 SVGIG (reference sequence).

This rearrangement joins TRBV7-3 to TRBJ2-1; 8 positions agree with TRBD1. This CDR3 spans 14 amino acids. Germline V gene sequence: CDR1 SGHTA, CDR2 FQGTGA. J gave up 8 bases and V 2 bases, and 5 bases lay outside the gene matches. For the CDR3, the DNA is TGTGCCAGCAGCTTACAAGACAGGGGCGATGAGCAGTTCTTC. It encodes CASSLQDRGDEQFF.

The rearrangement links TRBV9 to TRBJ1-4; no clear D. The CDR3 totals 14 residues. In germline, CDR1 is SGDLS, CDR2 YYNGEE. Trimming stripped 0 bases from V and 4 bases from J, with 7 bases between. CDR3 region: CASSVASHNEKLFF. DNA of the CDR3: TGTGCCAGCAGCGTAGCCAGTCATAATGAAAAACTGTTTTTT.

The CDR3 sequence: CASSMYSLSTDTQYF. CDR3 DNA sequence: TGCGCCAGCAGCATGTACTCCCTAAGCACAGATACGCAGTATTTT. This chain connects TRBV5-1 to TRBJ2-3; D is unclear. The V end lost 4 bases, the J end lost 0 bases, and 12 bases lay between the germline ends. Germline V lookup: CDR1 SGHRS, CDR2 YFSETQ. The CDR3 spans 15 residues.

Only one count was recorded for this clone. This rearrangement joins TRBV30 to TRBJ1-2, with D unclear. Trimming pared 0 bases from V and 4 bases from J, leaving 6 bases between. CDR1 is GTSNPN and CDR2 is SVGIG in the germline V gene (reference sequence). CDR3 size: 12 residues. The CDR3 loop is CAWSVRFYGYTF. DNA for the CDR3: TGTGCCTGGAGTGTGAGGTTCTATGGCTACACCTTC. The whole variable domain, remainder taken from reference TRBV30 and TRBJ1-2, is SQTIHQWPATLVQPVGSPLSLECTVEGTSNPNLYWYRQAAGRGLQLLFYSVGIGQISSEVPQNLSASRPQDRQFILSSKKLLLSDSGFYLCAWSVRFYGYTFGSGTRLTVV.

The CDR3 DNA reads as TGCGCCAGCAGCTTGGCCATAGCGGGATTCTCCTACGAGCAGTACTTC. Amino acids: CASSLAIAGFSYEQYF. The chain links TRBV5-1 to TRBJ2-7, with 8 bases that match TRBD2. V trimming: 0 bases; J trimming: 0 bases; junction bases outside the gene matches: 5. Germline V CDR1 and CDR2: SGHRS, YFSETQ. This CDR3 comprises 16 residues.

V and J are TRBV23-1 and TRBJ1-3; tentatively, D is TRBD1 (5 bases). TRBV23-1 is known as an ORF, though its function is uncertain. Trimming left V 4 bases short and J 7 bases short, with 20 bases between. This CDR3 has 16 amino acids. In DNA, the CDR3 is TGCGCCAGCAGTCCCCAAGGACATATCTTAGGGAACACCATATATTTT. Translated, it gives CASSPQGHILGNTIYF.

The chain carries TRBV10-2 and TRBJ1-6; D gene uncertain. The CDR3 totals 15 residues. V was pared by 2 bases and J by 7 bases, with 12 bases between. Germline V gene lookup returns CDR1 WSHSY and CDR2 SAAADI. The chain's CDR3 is CASSETGFRNSPLHF. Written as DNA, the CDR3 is TGCGCCAGCAGTGAGACGGGGTTTCGGAATTCACCCCTCCACTTT.

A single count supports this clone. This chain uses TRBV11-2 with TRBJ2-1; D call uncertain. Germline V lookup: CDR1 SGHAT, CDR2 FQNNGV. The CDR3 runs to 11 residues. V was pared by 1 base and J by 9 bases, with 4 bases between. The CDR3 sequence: CASSLGSEQFF. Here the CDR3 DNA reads TGTGCCAGCAGCTTAGGGAGTGAGCAGTTCTTC.

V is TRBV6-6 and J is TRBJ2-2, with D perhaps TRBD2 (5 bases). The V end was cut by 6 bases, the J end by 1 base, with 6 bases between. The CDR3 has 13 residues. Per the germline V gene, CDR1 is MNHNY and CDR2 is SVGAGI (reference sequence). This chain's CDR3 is CASRSGNTGELFF. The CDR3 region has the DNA TGTGCCAGCAGAAGCGGGAACACCGGGGAGCTGTTTTTT.

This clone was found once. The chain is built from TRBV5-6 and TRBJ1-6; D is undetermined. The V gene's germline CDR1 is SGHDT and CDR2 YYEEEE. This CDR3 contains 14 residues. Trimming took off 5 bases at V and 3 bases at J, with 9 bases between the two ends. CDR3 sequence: CASSRSLYNSPLHF. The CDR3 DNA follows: TGTGCCAGCAGTCGATCCCTCTATAATTCACCCCTCCACTTT. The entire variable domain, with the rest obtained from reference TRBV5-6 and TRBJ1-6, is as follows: DAGVTQSPTHLIKTRGQQVTLRCSPKSGHDTVSWYQQALGQGPQFIFQYYEEEERQRGNFPDRFSGHQFPNYSSELNVNALLLGDSALYLCASSRSLYNSPLHFGNGTRLTVT.

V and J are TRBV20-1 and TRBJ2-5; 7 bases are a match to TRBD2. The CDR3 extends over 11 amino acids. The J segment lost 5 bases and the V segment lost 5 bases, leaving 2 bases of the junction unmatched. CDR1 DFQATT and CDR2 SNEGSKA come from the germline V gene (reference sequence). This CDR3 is CSASGGETQYF. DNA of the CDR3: TGCAGTGCTTCCGGGGGGGAGACCCAGTACTTC.

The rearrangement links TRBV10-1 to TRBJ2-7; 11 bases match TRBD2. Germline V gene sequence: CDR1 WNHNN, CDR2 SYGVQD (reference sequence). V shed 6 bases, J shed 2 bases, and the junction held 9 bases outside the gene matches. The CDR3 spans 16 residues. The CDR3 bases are TGCGCCAGCAGAACTAGCGGGAGTTTGGACCCCTACGAGCAGTACTTC. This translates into CASRTSGSLDPYEQYF.

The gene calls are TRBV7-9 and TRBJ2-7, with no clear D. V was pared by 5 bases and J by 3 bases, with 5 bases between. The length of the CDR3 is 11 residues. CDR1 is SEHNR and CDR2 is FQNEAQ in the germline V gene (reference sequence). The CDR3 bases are TGTGCCAGCAGCACCCTCTACGAGCAGTACTTC. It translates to CASSTLYEQYF. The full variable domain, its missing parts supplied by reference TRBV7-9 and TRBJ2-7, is DTGVSQNPRHKITKRGQNVTFRCDPISEHNRLYWYRQTLGQGPEFLTYFQNEAQLEKSRLLSDRFSAERPKGSFSTLEIQRTEQGDSAMYLCASSTLYEQYFGPGTRLTVT.

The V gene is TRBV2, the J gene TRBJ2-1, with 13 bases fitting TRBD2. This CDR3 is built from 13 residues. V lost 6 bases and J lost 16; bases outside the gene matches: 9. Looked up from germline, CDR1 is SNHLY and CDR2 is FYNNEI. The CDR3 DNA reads TGTGCCAGCAGGACTACTAGCGGGAGGGCCCAATTCTTC. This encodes CASRTTSGRAQFF.

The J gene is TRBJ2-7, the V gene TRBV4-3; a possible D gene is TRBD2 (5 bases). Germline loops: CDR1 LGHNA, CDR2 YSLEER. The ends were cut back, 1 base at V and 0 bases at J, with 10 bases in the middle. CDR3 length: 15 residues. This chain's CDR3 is CASSQAGGSSYEQYF. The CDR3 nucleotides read TGCGCCAGCAGCCAAGCTGGCGGGTCCTCCTACGAGCAGTACTTC.

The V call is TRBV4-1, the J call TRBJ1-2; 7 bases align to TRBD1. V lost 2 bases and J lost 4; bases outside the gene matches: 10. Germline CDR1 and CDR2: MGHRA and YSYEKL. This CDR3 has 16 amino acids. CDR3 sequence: CASSQPRQGPAYGYTF. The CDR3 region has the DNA TGCGCCAGCAGCCAACCCAGACAGGGCCCTGCCTATGGCTACACCTTC.

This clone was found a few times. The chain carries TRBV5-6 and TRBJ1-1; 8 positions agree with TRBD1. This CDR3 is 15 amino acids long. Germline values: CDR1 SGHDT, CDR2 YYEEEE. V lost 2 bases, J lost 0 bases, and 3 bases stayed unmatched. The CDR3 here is CASSFGDRMNTEAFF. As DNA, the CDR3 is TGTGCCAGCAGCTTTGGGGACAGGATGAACACTGAAGCTTTCTTT.